Presented here are 30 T cell receptor beta chains from one specimen sequenced in a study of T cells after yellow fever vaccination (dated by TCRdb to 2018 to 2020). The sample's treatment or condition label is to be understood as: live attenuated yellow fever vaccine strain. The library was prepared using 5' RACE. TCRdb lists the instrument as Illumina NovaSeq 6000. TCRdb passed the public sequencing reads through fastp at Q25 and MiXCR, retaining productive beta sequences. Each entry merges the rows of one CDR3 protein and shows their most common DNA and genes. Recorded for this sample are hundreds of thousands of distinct CDR3 sequences; 4.1% of them occurred a single time. The ten most abundant clones make up around 23% of the sample. The sequences come from PBMCs, collected 5 days after the yellow fever booster vaccination. The receptors shown here come from a man aged 18 to 29 who received the YFV17D yellow fever vaccine.

This clonotype appeared many times. The chain couples TRBV2 to TRBJ2-2, with 12 bases identical to TRBD2. From germline, CDR1 is SNHLY and CDR2 FYNNEI. With 6 bases clipped from V and 0 bases from J, the junction kept 2 bases outside the gene matches. This CDR3 region has 16 residues. The DNA of the CDR3 is TGTGCCAGCAGACTAGCGGGAGGAGCGAACACCGGGGAGCTGTTTTTT. Amino acids: CASRLAGGANTGELFF.

This clonotype was counted a few times. The chain employs TRBV7-2 and TRBJ2-5; the D call may be TRBD1 or TRBD2 (6 bases each). V was clipped by 3 bases and J by 0 bases, with 8 bases between them. CDR1 and CDR2 from the germline V gene are SGHTA and FQGNSA. The CDR3 runs 14 residues. CDR3 region: CASSLGGHQETQYF. The CDR3 bases are TGTGCCAGCAGCTTGGGGGGCCACCAAGAGACCCAGTACTTC.

This clonotype was found a few times. DNA of the CDR3: TGTGCCAGCTCACTTCAAACCCGGGCTGCTAGCCAAGAGACCCAGTACTTC. Protein: CASSLQTRAASQETQYF. The V call is TRBV18, the J call TRBJ2-5; the D is unclear. The CDR3 extends over 17 amino acids. CDR1 is KGHSH, CDR2 LQKENI, per germline. Trimming shortened V by 4 bases and J by 1 base, and 19 bases separated the two germline ends.

This clonotype was counted only a few times. The V and J genes are TRBV5-1 and TRBJ1-3; 7 bases are shared with TRBD1. The CDR3 is 15 amino acids. Germline CDR1 SGHRS, CDR2 YFSETQ. Trimming cost V 4 bases and J 6 bases; bases outside gene matches: 10. CDR3 coding DNA: TGCGCCAGCAGCCCACGGACAGGCAATGAAAACACCATATATTTT. Protein product: CASSPRTGNENTIYF.

Remarks on this clonotype: A read error is possible here, since a much larger clone lies one base away. The CDR3 does not end in the conserved phenylalanine or tryptophan, so this is likely a read error. The chain carries TRBV10-3 and TRBJ2-7, with D perhaps TRBD1 or TRBD2 (6 bases each). The CDR3 is 15 amino acids. CDR1 and CDR2 from the germline V gene are ENHRY and SYGVKD. Trimming shortened V by 0 bases and J by 4 bases, and 13 bases separated the two germline ends. CDR3 protein: CAISESQPGAYEQYL. Written as DNA, the CDR3 is TGTGCCATCAGTGAGTCTCAGCCGGGGGCGTACGAGCAGTACCTC.

The J gene is TRBJ1-4, the V gene TRBV2; D ambiguous. The V gene's germline CDR1 is SNHLY and CDR2 FYNNEI. The CDR3 covers 15 residues. Trimming pared 0 bases from V and 4 bases from J, leaving 9 bases between. The CDR3 region has the DNA TGTGCCAGCAGTGAAGCGATCCAGCTTAATGAAAAACTGTTTTTT. Protein product: CASSEAIQLNEKLFF.

This clonotype has a count of ten or more. The chain links TRBV6-5 to TRBJ1-1; 11 bases are shared with TRBD1. V was pared by 4 bases and J by 1 base, with 5 bases of the junction left unmatched. The CDR3 spans 16 residues. Germline V gene sequence: CDR1 MNHEY, CDR2 SVGAGI. The CDR3 region is CASSFLGQGANTEAFF. DNA of the CDR3: TGTGCCAGCAGTTTCCTCGGACAGGGGGCGAACACTGAAGCTTTCTTT.

The rearrangement joins TRBV12-5 to TRBJ1-1; D not resolved. Germline lookup yields CDR1 LGHNT and CDR2 FRNRAP. CDR3 size: 10 residues. The ends were cut back, 5 bases at V and 12 bases at J, with 10 bases in the middle. CDR3 amino acids: CASGPQWPFF. The CDR3 bases are TGTGCTAGTGGTCCACAGTGGCCTTTCTTT.

This clonotype was counted between two and nine times. The chain carries TRBV7-6 and TRBJ2-5; 11 positions agree with TRBD2. Germline lookup yields CDR1 SGHVS and CDR2 FNYEAQ. The CDR3 spans 15 residues. J gave up 4 bases and V 5 bases, and 6 bases lay outside the gene matches. CDR3 in DNA: TGTGCCAGCAGCGCGGGACTAGCGGCAGTAGAGACCCAGTACTTC. It is translated as CASSAGLAAVETQYF.

The table lists this clonotype with many counts. The rearrangement joins TRBV4-3 to TRBJ1-6; no definite D call. The V gene lost 0 bases and the J gene lost 6 bases, with 3 bases spanning the gap. The CDR3 loop spans 13 amino acids. Germline V lookup: CDR1 LGHNA, CDR2 YSLEER. This CDR3 reads CASSQDTNSPLHF. CDR3 coding DNA: TGCGCCAGCAGCCAAGATACTAATTCACCCCTCCACTTT.

V gene TRBV20-1 combines with J gene TRBJ1-1; D remains ambiguous. Looked up from germline, CDR1 is DFQATT and CDR2 is SNEGSKA (reference sequence). The germline V and J ends were trimmed by 4 bases and 0 bases, with 12 bases remaining between them. The CDR3 consists of 14 residues. In DNA, the CDR3 is TGCAGTGCTACGGGGTCCTACATGAACACTGAAGCTTTCTTT. It codes for CSATGSYMNTEAFF.

This clonotype has ten or more counts. This chain joins TRBV27 and TRBJ1-6; 10 bases align to TRBD1. This CDR3 is 16 amino acids long. CDR1 is MNHEY, CDR2 SMNVEV, per germline (reference sequence). Unmatched junction bases numbered 9, after V lost 5 bases and J lost 8 bases. The CDR3: CASSPKTGGIDSPLHF. CDR3 DNA sequence: TGTGCCAGCAGTCCCAAGACAGGGGGCATCGATTCACCCCTCCACTTT.

Only a few counts were recorded for this clonotype. The rearrangement links TRBV4-2 to TRBJ1-1; D remains ambiguous. CDR1 is LGHNA and CDR2 is YNFKEQ in the germline V gene. This CDR3 region has 16 residues. V was cut by 1 base and J by 2 bases, with 14 bases left in between. DNA for the CDR3: TGTGCCAGCAGCCAAGGGAGGCTGGGGAGAAACACTGAAGCTTTCTTT. Residues: CASSQGRLGRNTEAFF.

This clonotype has ten or more counts. The chain joins TRBV7-9 to TRBJ2-1; the D gene is possibly TRBD1 (7 bases). Germline values: CDR1 SEHNR, CDR2 FQNEAQ (reference sequence). The ends were cut back, 5 bases at V and 4 bases at J, with 15 bases in the middle. The CDR3 length is 15 residues. DNA of the CDR3: TGTGCCAGCAGCGAGGGGGCGCGGGGATACAATGAGCAGTTCTTC. Translation gives CASSEGARGYNEQFF. The complete variable domain, with remaining parts taken from reference TRBV7-9 and TRBJ2-1, reads DTGVSQNPRHKITKRGQNVTFRCDPISEHNRLYWYRQTLGQGPEFLTYFQNEAQLEKSRLLSDRFSAERPKGSFSTLEIQRTEQGDSAMYLCASSEGARGYNEQFFGPGTRLTVL.

In its sample, this clonotype was seen many times. The chain carries TRBV28 and TRBJ1-2, with unresolved D. V lost 3 bases and J lost 2, with 7 bases in between. This CDR3 spans 13 amino acids. Germline V gene sequence: CDR1 MDHEN, CDR2 SYDVKM. This CDR3 reads CASSFEGNYGYTF. CDR3 in DNA: TGTGCCAGCAGTTTCGAGGGCAACTATGGCTACACCTTC.

The genes are TRBV12-3 or TRBV12-4 and TRBJ1-2; 11 bases are a match to TRBD1. After removal of 5 bases from V and 6 bases from J, the junction contained 8 bases not matched to a gene. CDR3 length: 15 amino acids. The CDR3 reads CASSIWTGGADGYTF. DNA for the CDR3: TGTGCCAGCAGTATTTGGACAGGGGGCGCGGATGGCTACACCTTC.

V is TRBV6-6 and J is TRBJ2-3; TRBD2 matches 12 bases. The CDR3 is made up of 18 amino acids. Germline V gene sequence: CDR1 MNHNY, CDR2 SVGAGI (reference sequence). The J segment lost 3 bases and the V segment lost 3 bases, leaving 10 bases of the junction unmatched. The CDR3 DNA reads as TGTGCCAGCAGTTATGCGCTAGCGGGGGGGCCGGGGACAGATACGCAGTATTTT. This encodes CASSYALAGGPGTDTQYF.

This clonotype was seen a few times. The genes are TRBV20-1 and TRBJ2-1, with D perhaps TRBD1 (6 bases). The V gene's germline CDR1 is DFQATT and CDR2 SNEGSKA (reference sequence). Trimming stripped 1 base from V and 7 bases from J, with 14 bases between. This CDR3 is 14 amino acids long. The CDR3 is CSARGETGWNEQFF. In DNA form, the CDR3 reads TGCAGTGCTAGAGGCGAAACAGGGTGGAATGAGCAGTTCTTC.

This clonotype has just a few counts. J is TRBJ1-1 and V is TRBV3-1; 9 nucleotides line up with TRBD1. Germline CDR1 reads LGHDT; CDR2 reads YNNKEL (reference sequence). The V gene end was trimmed by 0 bases and the J gene end by 7 bases; junction bases not matched to a gene: 18. The CDR3 spans 19 residues. This CDR3 reads CASSQEGGQGGPHGGEAFF. The CDR3 DNA follows: TGTGCCAGCAGCCAAGAAGGGGGACAGGGAGGCCCCCATGGTGGTGAAGCTTTCTTT.

For this clonotype: At one end the junction does not follow the germline gene, possibly because of a read error. The rearrangement links TRBV7-9 to TRBJ1-1; D uncertain. CDR1 is SEHNR and CDR2 is FQNEAQ in the germline V gene (reference sequence). CDR3 length equals 13 residues. The DNA for the CDR3 is TGTGCCAGCAGCTTTCCCCCGAACGCTGAAGCTTTCTTT. Residues: CASSFPPNAEAFF.

This clonotype came up many times. The rearrangement links TRBV6-4 to TRBJ2-3, with D maybe TRBD2 (6 bases). Germline CDR1 reads MRHNA; CDR2 reads SNTAGT. V lost 3 bases and J lost 6, with 13 bases in between. The CDR3 is 14 residues long. The CDR3 loop is CASSEARGMDTQYF. The CDR3 DNA follows: TGTGCCAGCAGTGAGGCCCGGGGGATGGATACGCAGTATTTT.

This clonotype was picked up many times. J is TRBJ2-3 and V is TRBV5-1, with D possibly being TRBD1 (6 bases). Trimming pared 4 bases from V and 5 bases from J, leaving 17 bases between. CDR1 SGHRS and CDR2 YFSETQ come from the germline V gene. The CDR3 totals 15 residues. In DNA form, the CDR3 reads TGCGCCAGCAGCCCGGGACACGTTGTAGGAGATACGCAGTATTTT. Its protein is CASSPGHVVGDTQYF.

This clonotype was seen at least ten times. The gene calls are TRBV5-1 and TRBJ1-4; weak D call: TRBD1 (5 bases). The V end lost 4 bases, the J end lost 5 bases, and 12 bases lay between the germline ends. The germline V gene encodes CDR1 SGHRS and CDR2 YFSETQ. This CDR3 contains 14 residues. The CDR3: CASSGNGANEKLFF. As DNA, the CDR3 is TGCGCCAGCAGCGGAAACGGGGCAAATGAAAAACTGTTTTTT.

This clonotype was detected only a few times. The rearrangement links TRBV20-1 to TRBJ1-1; no clear D gene. The V gene lost 2 bases and the J gene lost 8 bases, with 9 bases spanning the gap. This CDR3 region has 11 residues. The V gene's germline CDR1 is DFQATT and CDR2 SNEGSKA (reference sequence). CDR3 sequence (DNA): TGCAGTGCTAGACTCTCGGGGGAAGCTTTCTTT. Its protein is CSARLSGEAFF.

The genes are TRBV11-2 and TRBJ2-1, with D perhaps TRBD2 (6 bases). The CDR3 extends over 14 amino acids. Trimming cost V 7 bases and J 4 bases, with 14 bases left between them. Germline loops: CDR1 SGHAT, CDR2 FQNNGV. The CDR3 sequence: CASKSGSAYNEQFF. CDR3 DNA: TGTGCCAGCAAGAGCGGGTCGGCTTACAATGAGCAGTTCTTC.

This clonotype has at least ten counts. The J gene is TRBJ1-2, the V gene TRBV15, with TRBD1 as a possible D gene (5 bases). This CDR3 contains 16 residues. The germline V and J ends were trimmed by 0 bases and 3 bases, with 14 bases remaining between them. Germline CDR1 reads LNHNV; CDR2 reads YYDKDF (reference sequence). The CDR3 coding sequence is TGTGCCACCAGCAGAGAAGGGGCAGAGCTCGACTATGGCTACACCTTC. This sequence encodes CATSREGAELDYGYTF.

This clonotype was seen at least ten times. The chain couples TRBV11-3 to TRBJ2-2; D ambiguous. The CDR3 covers 15 residues. Germline CDR1 and CDR2: SGHNT and YENEEA. Between the trimmed V and J ends, which lost 0 bases and 7 bases, there was a span of 12 bases. CDR3 bases: TGTGCCAGCAGCTTAGATAGTTTCGATAACGGGGAGCTGTTTTTT. Its protein product is CASSLDSFDNGELFF.

This clonotype was seen more than once but under ten times. The chain combines TRBV5-4 with TRBJ2-5; D uncertain. The germline gives CDR1 SGHNT, CDR2 YYREEE (reference sequence). Trimming stripped 3 bases from V and 2 bases from J, with 8 bases between. CDR3 length equals 13 residues. The CDR3 DNA follows: TGTGCCAGCAGCTCCGTAGATCAAGAGACCCAGTACTTC. Translated: CASSSVDQETQYF. Using reference TRBV5-4 and TRBJ2-5 for the parts outside the CDR3, the full variable domain is ETGVTQSPTHLIKTRGQQVTLRCSSQSGHNTVSWYQQALGQGPQFIFQYYREEENGRGNFPPRFSGLQFPNYSSELNVNALELDDSALYLCASSSVDQETQYFGPGTRLLVL.

The table lists this clonotype with a few counts. This chain uses TRBV5-1 with TRBJ2-2; D is unresolved. V lost 1 base and J lost 3, with 7 bases in between. The CDR3 is 14 amino acids. Germline-derived CDR1 and CDR2 are SGHRS and YFSETQ. Here the CDR3 DNA reads TGCGCCAGCAGCTTGAACGATTACACCGGGGAGCTGTTTTTT. This encodes CASSLNDYTGELFF. Supplemented by reference TRBV5-1 and TRBJ2-2, the full variable domain reads KAGVTQTPRYLIKTRGQQVTLSCSPISGHRSVSWYQQTPGQGLQFLFEYFSETQRNKGNFPGRFSGRQFSNSRSEMNVSTLELGDSALYLCASSLNDYTGELFFGEGSRLTVL.

The rearrangement uses TRBV5-1 and TRBJ1-1; 10 nucleotides match TRBD1. V gave up 3 bases and J gave up 4 bases; unmatched junction bases: 3. In germline, CDR1 is SGHRS, CDR2 YFSETQ. The CDR3 runs 14 residues. The CDR3 reads CASSSGDRGTEAFF. For the CDR3, the DNA is TGCGCCAGCAGCTCGGGGGACAGGGGCACTGAAGCTTTCTTT.